The 27 T cell receptor beta chains listed next were all sequenced from one sample in a study of shared T cell receptors in the human thymus (dated by TCRdb to the early 2020s). Library preparation employed the immunoSEQ multiplex PCR assay. Here the immuneACCESS table is served through TCRdb, limited to in-frame sequences with V and J called. Missing clones are a known gap in these copies; in checked studies unresolved V genes cover under half, and the rest lacks a known reason. The sample profile shows some 660,000 clones; about 90% of them were found once. Together, the top ten hold 0.0094% of the sample. This same sample was also taken into another study, of human thymus T cells.

Sequencing used thymocytes. The receptors derive from a boy in the first two years of life with a congenital heart defect. Donor details come from another sample of the same person, matched by shared clones.

V usage is TRBV29-1 and J usage is TRBJ2-3; the match to TRBD1 covers 10 bases. This CDR3 contains 14 residues. Germline CDR1 SQVTM, CDR2 ANQGSEA. The trim removed 4 bases at V and 4 bases at J, leaving 5 bases unmatched. The chain's CDR3 is CSVVAGQGSDTQYF. Written as DNA, the CDR3 is TGCAGCGTTGTGGCGGGACAGGGGTCAGATACGCAGTATTTT.

The chain employs TRBV30 and TRBJ1-2; D remains unclear. The CDR3 runs to 16 residues. The V and J ends lost 1 base and 6 bases respectively, with 21 bases between them. Germline CDR1 is GTSNPN and CDR2 is SVGIG (reference sequence). In nucleotides, the CDR3 is TGTGCCTGGAGTGACCCCTCAGCAGGTTGTATGGATGGCTACACCTTC. Translation: CAWSDPSAGCMDGYTF. Together with reference TRBV30 and TRBJ1-2, the CDR3 gives the full variable domain: SQTIHQWPATLVQPVGSPLSLECTVEGTSNPNLYWYRQAAGRGLQLLFYSVGIGQISSEVPQNLSASRPQDRQFILSSKKLLLSDSGFYLCAWSDPSAGCMDGYTFGSGTRLTVV.

This chain uses TRBV18 with TRBJ1-1, with a weak D call TRBD1 (6 bases). V shed 4 bases and J shed 1 base, with 7 bases lying between them. This CDR3 spans 13 amino acids. Per the germline V gene, CDR1 is KGHSH and CDR2 is LQKENI. The CDR3, as DNA: TGTGCCAGCTCACGCAGGGGGAACACTGAAGCTTTCTTT. Residues: CASSRRGNTEAFF.

This chain uses TRBV29-1 with TRBJ1-1; D unclear. The germline gives CDR1 SQVTM, CDR2 ANQGSEA. The CDR3 runs 15 residues. V was clipped by 1 base and J by 1 base, with 13 bases between them. CDR3 loop: CSVEGVHRSNTEAFF. In DNA form, the CDR3 reads TGCAGCGTTGAAGGGGTTCACAGATCGAACACTGAAGCTTTCTTT.

V is TRBV5-5 and J is TRBJ1-1, with D perhaps TRBD1 (6 bases). The CDR3 extends over 15 amino acids. Deletions cut 0 bases from V and 1 base from J, with 10 bases between. CDR1 SGHKS and CDR2 YYEKEE come from the germline V gene (reference sequence). CDR3 protein: CASSLGGGRNTEAFF. As DNA, the CDR3 is TGTGCCAGCAGCTTGGGAGGGGGACGGAACACTGAAGCTTTCTTT.

This sequence joins TRBV27 and TRBJ1-1, with no clear D. This CDR3 has 13 residues. Germline CDR1 is MNHEY and CDR2 is SMNVEV (reference sequence). V dropped 3 bases and J dropped 1 base, with 6 bases sitting between them. The CDR3: CASSLEKNTEAFF. Here the CDR3 DNA reads TGTGCCAGCAGTTTGGAGAAGAACACTGAAGCTTTCTTT.

This chain uses TRBV4-1 with TRBJ1-1; a possible D gene is TRBD1 (5 bases). The germline V gene encodes CDR1 MGHRA and CDR2 YSYEKL. V was clipped by 1 base and J by 0 bases, with 9 bases between them. The CDR3 is 15 residues long. The CDR3 spells CASSQVRGMNTEAFF. The CDR3 nucleotides read TGCGCCAGCAGCCAAGTTAGGGGAATGAACACTGAAGCTTTCTTT.

Only one count was recorded for this clone. This chain connects TRBV7-8 to TRBJ1-2, with unresolved D. In germline, CDR1 is SGHVS, CDR2 FQNEAQ. This CDR3 contains 15 residues. The ends were cut back, 2 bases at V and 4 bases at J, with 14 bases in the middle. CDR3 DNA: TGTGCCAGCAGCTTATCAGGATCCGTAGGCTATGGCTACACCTTC. This gives the protein CASSLSGSVGYGYTF.

The chain joins TRBV19 to TRBJ1-2; no clear D gene. V dropped 7 bases and J dropped 3 bases, with 21 bases sitting between them. Germline V gene lookup returns CDR1 LNHDA and CDR2 SQIVND (reference sequence). This CDR3 spans 16 amino acids. The DNA for the CDR3 is TGTGCCAGTACCCCGGTAAGCAGGATGGGAGACTATGGCTACACCTTC. It specifies CASTPVSRMGDYGYTF.

The chain recombines TRBV30 with TRBJ1-1; D gene ambiguous. Germline values: CDR1 GTSNPN, CDR2 SVGIG (reference sequence). This CDR3 contains 11 residues. Trimming took 4 bases from V and 4 from J, leaving 7 bases between them. The DNA of the CDR3 is TGTGCCTGGATCCGGGGCACTGAAGCTTTCTTT. The encoded protein is CAWIRGTEAFF.

Written as DNA, the CDR3 is TGTGCCAGCAGCCAAGATAGCAGACCCTCTGGAAACACCATATATTTT. This translates into CASSQDSRPSGNTIYF. This chain joins TRBV14 and TRBJ1-3, with unresolved D. The CDR3 has 16 residues. V lost 0 bases to trimming and J lost 0 bases, with 9 bases between them. Germline values: CDR1 SGHDN, CDR2 FVKESK. Full variable domain (rest looked up from reference TRBV14 and TRBJ1-3): EAGVTQFPSHSVIEKGQTVTLRCDPISGHDNLYWYRRVMGKEIKFLLHFVKESKQDESGMPNNRFLAERTGGTYSTLKVQPAELEDSGVYFCASSQDSRPSGNTIYFGEGSWLTVV.

The chain couples TRBV10-3 to TRBJ2-6; 16 nucleotides line up with TRBD2. This CDR3 has 18 residues. V dropped 4 bases and J dropped 6; count of bases not matched to a gene: 6. The germline CDR1 and CDR2 sequences are ENHRY and SYGVKD. CDR3 bases: TGTGCCATCAGTGGTGGGACTAGCGGGAGGGGCAAGGCCAACGTCCTGACTTTC. Translated: CAISGGTSGRGKANVLTF.

The V gene is TRBV5-4, the J gene TRBJ2-4; D perhaps matches TRBD2 (6 bases). The germline gives CDR1 SGHNT, CDR2 YYREEE (reference sequence). The CDR3 covers 15 residues. V lost 3 bases and J 8 bases, leaving 18 bases between the germline ends. The CDR3 spells CASSSPMEGTDIQYF. The DNA for the CDR3 is TGTGCCAGCAGCTCTCCAATGGAGGGTACGGACATTCAGTACTTC.

The chain couples TRBV4-1 to TRBJ1-5; the D is unclear. The V gene's germline CDR1 is MGHRA and CDR2 YSYEKL. The V end lost 4 bases, the J end lost 1 base, and 8 bases lay between the germline ends. The CDR3 spans 14 residues. The CDR3 DNA reads TGCGCCAGCAGCCGTGCCCTAAGCAATCAGCCCCAGCATTTT. This sequence encodes CASSRALSNQPQHF.

This clone was seen a single time. The chain couples TRBV6-6 to TRBJ1-6; D not certain. CDR1 and CDR2 (germline): MNHNY, SVGAGI (reference sequence). This CDR3 has 11 amino acids. V was trimmed by 6 bases and J by 9 bases, leaving 6 bases between them. CDR3: CASRESSPLHF. In DNA, the CDR3 is TGTGCCAGCAGGGAGAGTTCACCCCTCCACTTT.

This chain joins TRBV28 and TRBJ1-2, with 10 bases identical to TRBD1. Unmatched junction bases numbered 21, after V lost 8 bases and J lost 6 bases. This CDR3 region has 18 residues. Germline loops: CDR1 MDHEN, CDR2 SYDVKM. The CDR3 region is CASSPRDRGFQGVDGYTF. CDR3 DNA: TGTGCCAGCTCTCCCCGGGACAGGGGATTCCAAGGGGTTGATGGCTACACCTTC.

This clone was found once. The chain couples TRBV28 to TRBJ1-6, with 11 bases identical to TRBD1. The germline CDR1 and CDR2 sequences are MDHEN and SYDVKM. The CDR3 has 15 amino acids. The V and J ends lost 6 bases and 7 bases, in that order; junction bases with no gene match: 5. In nucleotides, the CDR3 is TGTGCCAGCAGCGGACAGGGGGCATGGAATTCACCCCTCCACTTT. This gives the protein CASSGQGAWNSPLHF. The complete variable domain, with remaining parts taken from reference TRBV28 and TRBJ1-6, reads DVKVTQSSRYLVKRTGEKVFLECVQDMDHENMFWYRQDPGLGLRLIYFSYDVKMKEKGDIPEGYSVSREKKERFSLILESASTNQTSMYLCASSGQGAWNSPLHFGNGTRLTVT.

The rearrangement joins TRBV28 to TRBJ2-7; D is possibly TRBD1 (5 bases). CDR3 length: 20 amino acids. V gave up 2 bases and J gave up 4 bases, with 30 bases separating them. Per the germline V gene, CDR1 is MDHEN and CDR2 is SYDVKM. The CDR3 region is CASSLGFGGAVRAKTYEQYF. In DNA form, the CDR3 reads TGTGCCAGCAGTTTAGGGTTTGGTGGGGCAGTCAGAGCCAAGACGTACGAGCAGTACTTC. The whole variable domain, remainder taken from reference TRBV28 and TRBJ2-7, is DVKVTQSSRYLVKRTGEKVFLECVQDMDHENMFWYRQDPGLGLRLIYFSYDVKMKEKGDIPEGYSVSREKKERFSLILESASTNQTSMYLCASSLGFGGAVRAKTYEQYFGPGTRLTVT.

The chain couples TRBV28 to TRBJ2-7; 7 bases fit TRBD2. Germline V lookup: CDR1 MDHEN, CDR2 SYDVKM. The CDR3 is made up of 17 amino acids. V gave up 4 bases and J gave up 5 bases; unmatched junction bases: 17. The CDR3 DNA is TGTGCCAGCAGTTCCCTGGTGGGGGGGGTCCCCTCAAACGAGCAGTACTTC. Translation: CASSSLVGGVPSNEQYF.

The CDR3 sequence is CSVEDRTGNIYGYTF. In nucleotides, the CDR3 is TGCAGCGTTGAAGATCGGACAGGGAATATCTATGGCTACACCTTC. J is TRBJ1-2 and V is TRBV29-1; 8 bases agree with TRBD1. This CDR3 contains 15 residues. V shed 0 bases, J shed 4 bases, and the junction held 7 bases outside the gene matches. Germline lookup yields CDR1 SQVTM and CDR2 ANQGSEA. The whole variable domain, remainder taken from reference TRBV29-1 and TRBJ1-2, is SAVISQKPSRDICQRGTSLTIQCQVDSQVTMMFWYRQQPGQSLTLIATANQGSEATYESGFVIDKFPISRPNLTFSTLTVSNMSPEDSSIYLCSVEDRTGNIYGYTFGSGTRLTVV.

The J gene is TRBJ2-7, the V gene TRBV5-1; 9 bases map to TRBD1. The J segment lost 3 bases and the V segment lost 0 bases, leaving 4 bases of the junction unmatched. The CDR3 consists of 15 residues. The germline CDR1 and CDR2 sequences are SGHRS and YFSETQ. Here the CDR3 reads CASSLGTGVSYEQYF. The CDR3 DNA reads TGCGCCAGCAGCTTGGGGACAGGGGTTAGCTACGAGCAGTACTTC.

The chain is built from TRBV5-1 and TRBJ1-2, with TRBD1 identical over 7 bases. Per the germline V gene, CDR1 is SGHRS and CDR2 is YFSETQ. The CDR3 spans 15 residues. Trimming removed 0 bases from V and 6 bases from J; junction bases left unmatched: 8. In nucleotides, the CDR3 is TGCGCCAGCAGCTTGGCCAAGCGACAGGGCGATGGCTACACCTTC. The encoded protein is CASSLAKRQGDGYTF. Filled out from reference TRBV5-1 and TRBJ1-2, the complete variable domain reads KAGVTQTPRYLIKTRGQQVTLSCSPISGHRSVSWYQQTPGQGLQFLFEYFSETQRNKGNFPGRFSGRQFSNSRSEMNVSTLELGDSALYLCASSLAKRQGDGYTFGSGTRLTVV.

The J gene is TRBJ2-5, the V gene TRBV5-1; D not certain. Germline V lookup: CDR1 SGHRS, CDR2 YFSETQ. The V gene lost 5 bases and the J gene lost 5 bases, with 13 bases spanning the gap. The CDR3 consists of 13 residues. The CDR3 region has the DNA TGCGCCAGCAGGTTTCAGGCAGCTGAGACCCAGTACTTC. Its translation: CASRFQAAETQYF.

V and J are TRBV29-1 and TRBJ2-1, with D maybe TRBD2 (7 bases). Trimming took off 2 bases at V and 14 bases at J, with 22 bases between the two ends. The CDR3 totals 14 residues. Germline-derived CDR1 and CDR2 are SQVTM and ANQGSEA. This chain's CDR3 is CSVESVGGPMLKFF. DNA of the CDR3: TGCAGCGTTGAATCTGTGGGGGGGCCTATGTTAAAGTTCTTC.

This clone appeared a single time. The chain uses TRBV2 and TRBJ2-2; weak D call: TRBD1 (5 bases). The CDR3 length is 15 residues. V was trimmed by 3 bases and J by 4 bases, leaving 12 bases between them. From germline, CDR1 is SNHLY and CDR2 FYNNEI. CDR3 coding DNA: TGTGCCAGCAGTGACGAGGACAACCTCACCGGGGAGCTGTTTTTT. It is translated as CASSDEDNLTGELFF.

The chain uses TRBV9 and TRBJ2-2, with D possibly matching TRBD1 (5 bases). Germline assignment: CDR1 SGDLS and CDR2 YYNGEE. Trimming cost V 0 bases and J 2 bases, with 5 bases left between them. CDR3 length equals 14 residues. The CDR3 DNA sequence: TGTGCCAGCAGCGTAGGGACAAACACCGGGGAGCTGTTTTTT. It is translated as CASSVGTNTGELFF. Based on the CDR3 plus reference TRBV9 and TRBJ2-2, the full variable domain is DSGVTQTPKHLITATGQRVTLRCSPRSGDLSVYWYQQSLDQGLQFLIQYYNGEERAKGNILERFSAQQFPDLHSELNLSSLELGDSALYFCASSVGTNTGELFFGEGSRLTVL.

The chain links TRBV9 to TRBJ2-5; 14 nucleotides line up with TRBD2. Germline assignment: CDR1 SGDLS and CDR2 YYNGEE. J was trimmed by 5 bases and V by 3 bases; bases with no gene match: 9. This CDR3 has 17 amino acids. CDR3 region: CASSEGLAGVRRETQYF. As DNA, the CDR3 is TGTGCCAGCAGCGAGGGACTAGCGGGAGTAAGGCGTGAGACCCAGTACTTC.